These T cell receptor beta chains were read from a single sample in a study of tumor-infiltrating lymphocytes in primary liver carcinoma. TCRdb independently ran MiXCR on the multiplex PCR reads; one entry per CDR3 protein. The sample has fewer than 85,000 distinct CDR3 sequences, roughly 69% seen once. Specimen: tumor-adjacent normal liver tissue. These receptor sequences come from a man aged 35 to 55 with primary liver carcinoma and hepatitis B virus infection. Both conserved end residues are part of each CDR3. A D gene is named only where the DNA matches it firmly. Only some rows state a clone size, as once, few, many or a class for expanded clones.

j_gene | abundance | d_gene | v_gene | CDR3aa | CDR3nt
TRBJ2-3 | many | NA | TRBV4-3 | CASSQDRGVTQYF | TGCGCCAGCAGCCAAGATCGGGGCGTTACGCAGTATTTT
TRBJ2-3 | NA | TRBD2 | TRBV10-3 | CAVRHTSGASIDTQYF | TGTGCAGTCAGGCACACTAGCGGGGCTAGCATAGATACGCAGTATTTT
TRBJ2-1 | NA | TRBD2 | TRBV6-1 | CVSSEGLAAYNEQFF | TGTGTCAGCAGTGAAGGACTAGCGGCATACAATGAGCAGTTCTTC
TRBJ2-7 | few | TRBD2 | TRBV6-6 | CASTPLLAGGRNEQYF | TGTGCCAGCACCCCACTCTTAGCGGGAGGGAGGAACGAGCAGTATTTC
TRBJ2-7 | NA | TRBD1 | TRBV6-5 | CASRSGQAATFYEQYF | TGCGCCAGCAGGTCCGGACAGGCAGCAACCTTTTACGAGCAGTACTTC
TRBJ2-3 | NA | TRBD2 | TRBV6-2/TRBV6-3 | CASSFLRLPGAGADTQYF | TGTGCCAGTAGCTTCCTCCGACTACCCGGAGCGGGGGCAGATACGCAGTATTTT
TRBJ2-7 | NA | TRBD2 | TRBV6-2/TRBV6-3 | CASSHLGLAGNNEQYF | TGTGCCAGCAGTCACCTGGGGCTAGCGGGAAACAACGAACAGTACTTC
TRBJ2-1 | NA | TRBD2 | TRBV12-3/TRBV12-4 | CASSFQREGPWFF | TGTGCCAGCAGTTTTCAGCGGGAGGGCCCCTGGTTCTTC
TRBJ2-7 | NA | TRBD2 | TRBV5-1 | CASSSGLAGVRDQYF | TGTGCCAGCAGCTCGGGACTAGCGGGAGTACGGGATCAGTACTTC
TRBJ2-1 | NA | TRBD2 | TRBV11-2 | CASSLDGRSSGTPYNELFF | TGTGCCAGCAGCTTAGATGGGCGATCCAGCGGGACCCCTTACAATGAGCTGTTCTTC
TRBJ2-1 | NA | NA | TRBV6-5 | CASRGRNYNEQFF | TGTGCCAGCAGGGGGAGGAATTACAATGAGCAGTTCTTC
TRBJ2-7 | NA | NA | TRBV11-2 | CASSLVGVGEQYF | TGTGCCAGCAGTCTTGTAGGGGTTGGCGAGCAATACTTC
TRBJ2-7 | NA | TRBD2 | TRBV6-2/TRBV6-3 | CASSNDGRTSGIYEQYF | TGTGCCAGCAGTAACGATGGGAGGACTAGCGGGATCTACGAGCAATACTTC
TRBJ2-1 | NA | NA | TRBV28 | CASTIRPAGRGYNEQFF | TGTGCCAGCACAATCAGACCGGCCGGAAGGGGCTACAATGAGCAGTTCTTC
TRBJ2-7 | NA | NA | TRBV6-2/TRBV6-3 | CASSWASVSGEQYF | TGTGCCAGCAGTTGGGCTAGCGTGAGTGGGGAGCAGTACTTC
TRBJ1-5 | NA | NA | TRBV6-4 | CASSEDRGQPQHF | TGTGCCAGCAGTGAAGATAGGGGTCAGCCCCAGCATTTT
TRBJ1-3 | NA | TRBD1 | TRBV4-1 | CASSQPGQESGTGNTIYF | TGCGCCAGCAGCCAACCGGGACAGGAGTCGGGCACTGGTAACACCATATATTTT
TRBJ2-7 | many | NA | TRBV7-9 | CASSLVNSYEQYF | TGTGCCAGCAGCTTAGTCAACTCCTACGAGCAGTACTTC
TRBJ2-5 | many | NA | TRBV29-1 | CGVEDVGQGETQYF | TGCGGCGTTGAAGATGTCGGACAAGGAGAGACCCAGTACTTC
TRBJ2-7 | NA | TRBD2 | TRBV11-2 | CACILDRRRGAYEQYF | TGTGCCTGCATCTTAGATCGCAGACGGGGGGCCTACGAGCAGTACTTC
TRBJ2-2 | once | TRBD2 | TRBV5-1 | CASSPVGGNTGELLF | TGCGCCAGCAGCCCCGTGGGAGGGAACACCGGGGAACTGCTTTTT
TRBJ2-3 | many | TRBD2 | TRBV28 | CASSLGREGWTDTQYF | TGTGCCAGCAGTTTAGGAAGGGAGGGTTGGACAGATACGCAGTATTTT
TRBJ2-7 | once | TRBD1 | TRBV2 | CASILRAQGPYEQYF | TGTGCCAGCATTTTGAGGGCACAGGGGCCCTACGAGCAGTACTTC
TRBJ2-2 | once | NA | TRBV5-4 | CACSTWTWELFF | TGTGCCTGCAGCACGTGGACCTGGGAGCTGTTTTTT
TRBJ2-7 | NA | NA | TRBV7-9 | CASSRSSEYYEQYF | TGTGCCAGCAGCCGGAGTAGCGAATACTACGAGCAATACTTC
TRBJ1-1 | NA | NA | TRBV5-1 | CASSLDGMNTDAFF | TGCGCCAGCAGCTTGGACGGCATGAACACTGATGCTTTCTTT
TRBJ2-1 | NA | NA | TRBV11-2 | CASNSNGASAWNEQFF | TGTGCCAGCAACTCGAATGGGGCTAGCGCGTGGAATGAGCAGTTCTTC
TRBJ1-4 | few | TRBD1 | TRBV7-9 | CASSSTGVEKLFF | TGTGCCAGCAGCTCTACAGGGGTGGAAAAACTGTTTTTT
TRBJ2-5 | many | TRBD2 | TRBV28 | CASRTSGDETQYF | TGTGCCAGCAGAACTAGCGGGGATGAGACCCAGTACTTC
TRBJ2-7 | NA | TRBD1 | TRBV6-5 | CVSSWGQGVGKEQYF | TGTGTCAGCAGTTGGGGACAGGGAGTTGGGAAAGAGCAGTACTTC
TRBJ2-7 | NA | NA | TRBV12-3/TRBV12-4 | CATSLVAGLGLYEQYF | TGTGCCACCAGTTTAGTCGCGGGTCTCGGTCTCTACGAGCAGTACTTC
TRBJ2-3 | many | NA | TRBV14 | CASSRGYTDTQYF | TGTGCCAGCAGCCGAGGATACACAGATACGCAGTATTTT
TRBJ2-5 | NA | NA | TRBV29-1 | CNTHSRHVSGTQYF | TGCAACACTCATTCACGACATGTGTCAGGGACCCAGTACTTC
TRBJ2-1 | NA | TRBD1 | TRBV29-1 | CNVEGGTGSYNEQFF | TGCAACGTTGAAGGGGGCACAGGTTCCTACAATGAGCAGTTCTTC
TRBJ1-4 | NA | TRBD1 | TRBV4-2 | CASSQMKGDSPNEKLFF | TGTGCCAGCAGTCAAATGAAGGGGGACAGCCCTAATGAAAAACTGTTTTTT
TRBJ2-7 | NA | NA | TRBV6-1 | CDSSEMYEQYF | TGTGACAGCAGTGAAATGTACGAGCAGTATTTC
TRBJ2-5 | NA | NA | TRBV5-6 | CASSLSGGPIRETQYF | TGTGCCAGCAGCTTGTCTGGCGGCCCAATCCGGGAGACCCAGTACTTC
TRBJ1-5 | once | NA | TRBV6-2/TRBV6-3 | CVRSYGVGTGLSNQPQHF | TGTGTCAGGAGTTACGGCGTCGGTACCGGACTTAGCAATCAGCCCCAGCATTTT